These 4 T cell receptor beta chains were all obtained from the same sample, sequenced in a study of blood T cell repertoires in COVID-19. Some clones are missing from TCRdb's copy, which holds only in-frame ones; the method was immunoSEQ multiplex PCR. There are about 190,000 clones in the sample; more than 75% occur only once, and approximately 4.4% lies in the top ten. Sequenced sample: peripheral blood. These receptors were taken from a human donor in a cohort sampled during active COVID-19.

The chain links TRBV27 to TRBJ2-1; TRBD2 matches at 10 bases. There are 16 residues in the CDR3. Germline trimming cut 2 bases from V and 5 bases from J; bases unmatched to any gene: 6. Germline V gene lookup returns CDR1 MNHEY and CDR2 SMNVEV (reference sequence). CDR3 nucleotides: TGTGCCAGCAGTTTAAGACGAACTAGCGGGAACAATGAGCAGTTCTTC. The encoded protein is CASSLRRTSGNNEQFF.

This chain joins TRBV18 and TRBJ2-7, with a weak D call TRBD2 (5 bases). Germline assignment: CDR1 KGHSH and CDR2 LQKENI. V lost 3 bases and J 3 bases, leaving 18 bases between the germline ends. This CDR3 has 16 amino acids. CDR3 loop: CASSPAEGLSIYEQYF. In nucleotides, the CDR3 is TGTGCCAGCTCACCCGCCGAGGGTCTTTCCATCTACGAGCAGTACTTC.

The CDR3 nucleotides are TGTGCCAGCAGGCTAGCGGGAACTGTAGACCAAGAGACCCAGTACTTC. Residues: CASRLAGTVDQETQYF. The J gene is TRBJ2-5, the V gene TRBV2, with 9 positions matching TRBD2. Germline assignment: CDR1 SNHLY and CDR2 FYNNEI. J was trimmed by 0 bases and V by 6 bases; bases with no gene match: 8. The length of the CDR3 is 16 residues.

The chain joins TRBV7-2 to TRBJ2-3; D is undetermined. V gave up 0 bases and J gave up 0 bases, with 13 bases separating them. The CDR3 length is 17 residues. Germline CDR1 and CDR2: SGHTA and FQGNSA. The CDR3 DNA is TGTGCCAGCAGCTTAGCGGTGGCACAGCTTAGCACAGATACGCAGTATTTT. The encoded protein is CASSLAVAQLSTDTQYF.